Listed here are 5 T cell receptor beta chains from one sample, sequenced in a study of CD8 T cells in ankylosing spondylitis. Whole-study results and caveats: Characteristic, it appeared, of ankylosing spondylitis blood was a TCR beta motif of 7 or 8 highly homologous variants.

For these receptors, no antigen is known. TCRdb re-derived calls from the 5' RACE reads in MiXCR, one entry per CDR3 protein. The sample lists roughly 700,000 distinct CDR3 sequences, roughly 19% occurring once. Sequencing was done on a sample of blood, either unsorted or a sorted T cell fraction (not recorded which). These receptors came from a male donor with ankylosing spondylitis.

This rearrangement joins TRBV9 to TRBJ2-1; no clear D. The germline V gene has CDR1 SGDLS and CDR2 YYNGEE. V was clipped by 0 bases and J by 6 bases, with 7 bases between them. There are 13 residues in the CDR3. Written as DNA, the CDR3 is TGTGCCAGCAGCGTAGTGTCTAGCAATGAGCAGTTCTTC. Amino acids: CASSVVSSNEQFF.

This chain uses TRBV7-9 with TRBJ2-3; 12 bases line up with TRBD2. The junction had 8 bases not matched to a gene; V was cut back by 5 bases and J by 5 bases. In germline, CDR1 is SEHNR, CDR2 FQNEAQ (reference sequence). This CDR3 has 16 residues. The CDR3 loop is CASSVASGGAIDTQYF. The CDR3 DNA sequence: TGTGCCAGCAGCGTCGCTAGCGGGGGGGCCATAGATACGCAGTATTTT.

This clonotype was observed a handful of times. The chain carries TRBV28 and TRBJ1-5; D perhaps matches TRBD1 (5 bases). From germline, CDR1 is MDHEN and CDR2 SYDVKM. Deletions cut 2 bases from V and 7 bases from J, with 21 bases between. The CDR3 totals 17 residues. The CDR3 protein is CASSLGRVGHPWQPQHF. CDR3 DNA sequence: TGTGCCAGCAGTTTAGGGCGAGTTGGACACCCTTGGCAGCCCCAGCATTTT. The entire variable domain, with the rest obtained from reference TRBV28 and TRBJ1-5, is as follows: DVKVTQSSRYLVKRTGEKVFLECVQDMDHENMFWYRQDPGLGLRLIYFSYDVKMKEKGDIPEGYSVSREKKERFSLILESASTNQTSMYLCASSLGRVGHPWQPQHFGDGTRLSIL.

This clonotype was detected only a few times. The chain joins TRBV29-1 to TRBJ2-4; D perhaps matches TRBD2 (6 bases). The CDR3 contains 12 residues. Germline V gene sequence: CDR1 SQVTM, CDR2 ANQGSEA. V lost 6 bases to trimming and J lost 8 bases, with 14 bases between them. The CDR3 here is CSVDGGKDIQYF. For the CDR3, the DNA is TGCAGCGTAGATGGAGGGAAGGACATTCAGTACTTC.

The rearrangement joins TRBV7-9 to TRBJ2-7; no reliable D call. V was pared by 4 bases and J by 3 bases, with 13 bases between. The CDR3 runs 14 residues. Germline V gene data show CDR1 as SEHNR and CDR2 as FQNEAQ (reference sequence). This CDR3 reads CASSSLANYYEQYF. The CDR3 nucleotides read TGTGCCAGCAGCTCATTAGCCAACTACTACGAGCAGTACTTC.